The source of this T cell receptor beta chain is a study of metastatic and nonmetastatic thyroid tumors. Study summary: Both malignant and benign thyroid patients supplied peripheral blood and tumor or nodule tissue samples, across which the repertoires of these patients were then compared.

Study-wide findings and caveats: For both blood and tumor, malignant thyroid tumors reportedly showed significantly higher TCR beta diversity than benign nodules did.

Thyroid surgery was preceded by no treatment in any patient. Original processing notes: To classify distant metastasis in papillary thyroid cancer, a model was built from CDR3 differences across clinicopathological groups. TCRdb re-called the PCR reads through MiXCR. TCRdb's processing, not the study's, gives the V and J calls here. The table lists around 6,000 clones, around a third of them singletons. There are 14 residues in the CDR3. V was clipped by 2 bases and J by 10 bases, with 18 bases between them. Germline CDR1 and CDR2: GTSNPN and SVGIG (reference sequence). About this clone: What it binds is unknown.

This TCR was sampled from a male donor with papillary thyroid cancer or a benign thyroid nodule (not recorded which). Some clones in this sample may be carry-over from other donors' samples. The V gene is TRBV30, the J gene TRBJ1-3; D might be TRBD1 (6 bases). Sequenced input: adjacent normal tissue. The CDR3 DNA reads TGTGCCTGGAGTCGGGACACACTTAGTCTGACCATATATTTT. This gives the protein CAWSRDTLSLTIYF.